This T cell receptor beta chain came from a study of monozygotic twins with inflammatory bowel disease. Study observations and caveats: The study found lower TCRbeta diversity (inverse Simpson) in IBD patients than in healthy co-twins. Patient repertoire variability may have increased through differing immunosuppressive treatments.

TCRdb re-called the 5' RACE reads and catalogs CDR3 proteins one per entry, DNA excluded. The record lists approximately 160,000 distinct CDR3 sequences, of which the ten most abundant hold around 6.8%. Germline V gene data show CDR1 as ENHRY and CDR2 as SYGVKD. The CDR3 consists of 13 residues. Concerning this clonotype: Its cognate antigen is unknown.

V gene TRBV10-3 combines with J gene TRBJ1-2. The receptor comes from a human donor with ulcerative colitis or Crohn's disease, or a healthy co-twin of an affected twin (not recorded which). Sequenced: blood. CDR3 sequence reads: CAISESGNYGYTF.